This T cell receptor beta chain was captured by sequencing in a study of cytomegalovirus exposure and HLA in healthy donors. Study findings and constraints: TCR clusters originating in the first cohort tended to co-occur in the roughly 120 validation repertoires, according to a later analysis. Reports credit the classifier with highly specific, highly sensitive diagnosis of cytomegalovirus status.

This clone was seen repeatedly, ten times or more. Its target is not known. The donors were in the roughly 110-subject validation cohort, distinct from the roughly 700-subject first cohort. The CDR3 loop spans 16 amino acids. From germline, CDR1 is SGHAT and CDR2 FQNNGV. Trimming cost V 5 bases and J 0 bases, with 14 bases left between them. Produced via immunoSEQ multiplex PCR; TCRdb's table is partial and in-frame only. This table has roughly 130,000 clones, less than 90% appearing once. The chain is built from TRBV11-2 and TRBJ2-1; no reliable D call. The TCR sequence derives from a man aged 18-30 years in good health and CMV-seronegative. The sample was PBMCs. The CDR3 region is CASSQSPERSYNEQFF. Written as DNA, the CDR3 is TGTGCCAGCAGCCAGTCGCCCGAGCGCTCCTACAATGAGCAGTTCTTC.